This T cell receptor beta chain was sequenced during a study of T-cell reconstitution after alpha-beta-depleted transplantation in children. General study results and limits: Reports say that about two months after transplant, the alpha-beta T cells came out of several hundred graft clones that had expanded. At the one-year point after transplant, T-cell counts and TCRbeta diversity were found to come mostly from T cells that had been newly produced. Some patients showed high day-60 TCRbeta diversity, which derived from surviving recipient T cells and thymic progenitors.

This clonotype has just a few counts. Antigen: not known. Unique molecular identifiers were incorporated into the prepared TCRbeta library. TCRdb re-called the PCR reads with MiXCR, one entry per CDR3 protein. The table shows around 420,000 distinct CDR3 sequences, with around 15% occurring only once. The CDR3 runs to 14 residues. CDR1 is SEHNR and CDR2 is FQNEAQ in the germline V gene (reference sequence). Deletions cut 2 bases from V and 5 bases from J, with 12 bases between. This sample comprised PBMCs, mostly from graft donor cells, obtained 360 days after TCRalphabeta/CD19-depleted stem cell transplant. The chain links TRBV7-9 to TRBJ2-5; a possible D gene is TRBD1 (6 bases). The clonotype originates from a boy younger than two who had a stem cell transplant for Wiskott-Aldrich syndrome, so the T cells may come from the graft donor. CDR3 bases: TGTGCCAGCAGCTTACTTAACAGGGTCGAGACCCAGTACTTC. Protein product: CASSLLNRVETQYF.